This T cell receptor (beta chain) was recovered during a study of blood T cell repertoires in COVID-19. About the research overall: Some COVID-19 samples were acute and others convalescent; all came from the United States, Italy and Spain. PBMCs, B-cell-depleted T cells, or T cells provided the cDNA or gDNA that made up the material.

CDR1 is LNHNV, CDR2 YYDKDF, per germline (reference sequence). This CDR3 contains 16 residues. Trimming at V came to 0 bases and at J to 5 bases, leaving 6 bases not matched to a gene. The study drew participants aged about 18 to 89 years from around 24 US areas. The protocol was immunoSEQ multiplex PCR, while the TCRdb copy is restricted to in-frame clones and leaves out a portion. In the table there are some 270,000 clones, 75% to 85% of which are singletons. The TCR comes from a woman in her 50s with acute COVID-19. V is TRBV15 and J is TRBJ1-2; 10 bases line up with TRBD1. Material for sequencing was PBMCs or T cells enriched from blood (not recorded which). The CDR3 nucleotides are TGTGCCACCAGCAGAGACCAGACAGGGGGCGTTTATGGCTACACCTTC. Its translation is CATSRDQTGGVYGYTF. Using reference TRBV15 and TRBJ1-2 for the parts outside the CDR3, the full variable domain is DAMVIQNPRYQVTQFGKPVTLSCSQTLNHNVMYWYQQKSSQAPKLLFHYYDKDFNNEADTPDNFQSRRPNTSFCFLDIRSPGLGDTAMYLCATSRDQTGGVYGYTFGSGTRLTVV.